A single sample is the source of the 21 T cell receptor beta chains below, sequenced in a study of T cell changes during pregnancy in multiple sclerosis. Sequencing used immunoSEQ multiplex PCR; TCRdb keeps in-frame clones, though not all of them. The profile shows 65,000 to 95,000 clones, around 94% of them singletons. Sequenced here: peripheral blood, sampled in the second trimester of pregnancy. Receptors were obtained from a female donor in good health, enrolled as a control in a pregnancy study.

CDR3 region: CASSLEAGKTDTQYF. The CDR3 DNA reads as TGCGCCAGCAGCTTGGAGGCGGGCAAAACAGATACGCAGTATTTT. The V gene is TRBV5-1, the J gene TRBJ2-3; D is perhaps TRBD2 (5 bases). The CDR3 extends over 15 amino acids. Germline CDR1 and CDR2: SGHRS and YFSETQ. V was shortened by 0 bases and J by 3 bases, with 11 bases between the two germline ends.

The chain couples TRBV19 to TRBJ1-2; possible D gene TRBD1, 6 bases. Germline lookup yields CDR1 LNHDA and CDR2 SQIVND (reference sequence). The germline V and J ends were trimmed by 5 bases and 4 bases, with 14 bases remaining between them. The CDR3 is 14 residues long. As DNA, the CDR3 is TGTGCCAGTAGTTTTGACAGGACCACCTATGGCTACACCTTC. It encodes CASSFDRTTYGYTF.

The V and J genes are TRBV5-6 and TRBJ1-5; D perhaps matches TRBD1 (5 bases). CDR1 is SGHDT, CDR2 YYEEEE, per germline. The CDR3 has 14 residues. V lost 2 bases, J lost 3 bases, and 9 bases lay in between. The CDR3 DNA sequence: TGTGCCAGCAGCTTTCGCGGGGCCAATCAGCCCCAGCATTTT. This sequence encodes CASSFRGANQPQHF.

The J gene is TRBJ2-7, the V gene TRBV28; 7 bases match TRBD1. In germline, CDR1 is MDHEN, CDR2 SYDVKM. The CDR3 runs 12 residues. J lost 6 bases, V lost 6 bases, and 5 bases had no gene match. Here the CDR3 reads CASSLTGTEQYF. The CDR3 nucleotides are TGTGCCAGCAGCTTGACAGGGACCGAGCAGTACTTC.

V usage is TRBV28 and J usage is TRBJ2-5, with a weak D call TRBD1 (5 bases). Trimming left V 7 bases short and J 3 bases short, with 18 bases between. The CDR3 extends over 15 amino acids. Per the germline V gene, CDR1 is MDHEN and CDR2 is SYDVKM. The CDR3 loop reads CASNRPGPPEETQYF. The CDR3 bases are TGTGCCAGCAATCGGCCAGGGCCACCCGAAGAGACCCAGTACTTC.

DNA of the CDR3: TGTGCCAGCAGCCAGGGGACAGGGCGGAGTTATGGCTACACCTTC. It translates to CASSQGTGRSYGYTF. The V and J genes are TRBV5-4 and TRBJ1-2; 9 nucleotides agree with TRBD1. CDR1 is SGHNT and CDR2 is YYREEE in the germline V gene (reference sequence). The CDR3 is 15 residues long. With 4 bases clipped from V and 5 bases from J, the junction kept 9 bases outside the gene matches.

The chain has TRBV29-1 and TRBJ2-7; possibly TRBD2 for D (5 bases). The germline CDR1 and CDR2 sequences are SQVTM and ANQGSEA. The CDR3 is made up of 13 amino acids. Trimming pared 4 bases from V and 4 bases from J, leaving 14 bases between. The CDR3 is CSVAAMDLYEQYF. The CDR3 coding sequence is TGCAGCGTTGCGGCTATGGACTTGTACGAGCAGTACTTC.

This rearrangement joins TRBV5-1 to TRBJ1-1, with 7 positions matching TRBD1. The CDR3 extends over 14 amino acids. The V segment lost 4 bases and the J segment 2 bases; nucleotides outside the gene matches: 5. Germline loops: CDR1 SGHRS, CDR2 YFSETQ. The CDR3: CASSHGDSNTEAFF. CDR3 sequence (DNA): TGCGCCAGCAGCCACGGGGACAGCAACACTGAAGCTTTCTTT.

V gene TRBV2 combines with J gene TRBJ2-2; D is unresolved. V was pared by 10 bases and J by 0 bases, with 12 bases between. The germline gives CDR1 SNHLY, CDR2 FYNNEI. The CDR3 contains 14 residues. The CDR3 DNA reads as TGTGCCACCGCGATCACTGCGAACACCGGGGAGCTGTTTTTT. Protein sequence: CATAITANTGELFF.

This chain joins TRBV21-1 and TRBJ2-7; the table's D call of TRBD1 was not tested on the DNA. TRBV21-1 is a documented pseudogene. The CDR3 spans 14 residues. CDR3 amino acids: CASSKGTGDGEQYF. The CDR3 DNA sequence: TGTGCCAGCAGCAAAGGTACAGGGGATGGCGAGCAGTACTTC.

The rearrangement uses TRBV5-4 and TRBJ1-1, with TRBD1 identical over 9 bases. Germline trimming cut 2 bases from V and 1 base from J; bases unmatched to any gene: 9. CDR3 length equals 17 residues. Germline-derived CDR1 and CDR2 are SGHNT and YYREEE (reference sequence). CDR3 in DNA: TGTGCCAGCAGCTTCGCTATTGGACAGGGGTCGAACACTGAAGCTTTCTTT. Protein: CASSFAIGQGSNTEAFF.

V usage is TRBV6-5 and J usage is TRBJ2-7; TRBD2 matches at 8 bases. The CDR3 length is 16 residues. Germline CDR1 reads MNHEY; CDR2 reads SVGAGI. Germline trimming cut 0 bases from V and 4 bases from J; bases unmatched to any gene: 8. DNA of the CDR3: TGTGCCAGCAGTTACTCGAAAACCGGGAGGGGTTACGAGCAGTACTTC. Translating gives CASSYSKTGRGYEQYF.

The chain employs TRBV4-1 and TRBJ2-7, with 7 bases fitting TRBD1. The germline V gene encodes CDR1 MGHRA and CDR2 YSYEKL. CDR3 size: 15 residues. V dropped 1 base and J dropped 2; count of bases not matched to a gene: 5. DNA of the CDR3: TGCGCCAGCAGCCAAGGAGGGGGCTCTCCCTACGAGCAGTACTTC. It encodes CASSQGGGSPYEQYF.

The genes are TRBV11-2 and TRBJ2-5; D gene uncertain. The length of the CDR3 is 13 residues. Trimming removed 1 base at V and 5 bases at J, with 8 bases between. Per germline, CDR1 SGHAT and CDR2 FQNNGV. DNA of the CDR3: TGTGCCAGCAGCTTAGTAAGGCGGGAGACCCAGTACTTC. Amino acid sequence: CASSLVRRETQYF.

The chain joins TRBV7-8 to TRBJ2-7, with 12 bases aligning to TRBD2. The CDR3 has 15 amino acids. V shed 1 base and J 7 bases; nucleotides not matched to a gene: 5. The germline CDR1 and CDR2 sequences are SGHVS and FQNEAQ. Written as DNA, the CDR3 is TGTGCCAGCAGCTTAGGACTAGCGGGAGTTGGGGAGCAGTACTTC. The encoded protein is CASSLGLAGVGEQYF.

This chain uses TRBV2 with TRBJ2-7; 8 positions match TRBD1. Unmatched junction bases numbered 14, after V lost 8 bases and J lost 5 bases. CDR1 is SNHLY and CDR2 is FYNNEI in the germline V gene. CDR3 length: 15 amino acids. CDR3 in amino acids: CASFSRQGRFDEQYF. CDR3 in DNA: TGTGCCAGCTTTAGCAGACAGGGGCGTTTCGACGAGCAGTACTTC.

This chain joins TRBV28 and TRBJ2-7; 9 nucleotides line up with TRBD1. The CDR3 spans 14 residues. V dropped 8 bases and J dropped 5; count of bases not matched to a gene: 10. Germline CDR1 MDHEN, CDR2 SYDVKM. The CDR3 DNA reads TGTGCCAGCGGACCCTGGACAGGGGCCAACGAGCAGTACTTC. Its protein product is CASGPWTGANEQYF.

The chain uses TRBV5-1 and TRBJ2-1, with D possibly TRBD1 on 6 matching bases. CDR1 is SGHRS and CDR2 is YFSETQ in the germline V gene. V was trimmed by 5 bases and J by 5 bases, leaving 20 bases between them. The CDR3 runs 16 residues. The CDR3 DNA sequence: TGCGCCAGCAGTGTGAGGGCAGGTACAGGGAACAATGAGCAGTTCTTC. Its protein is CASSVRAGTGNNEQFF.

The CDR3 region is CASSPTRDRGLGYTF. The CDR3 nucleotides are TGTGCCAGCTCACCCACCCGGGACAGGGGGCTTGGCTACACCTTC. The chain is built from TRBV18 and TRBJ1-2; 12 bases match TRBD1. CDR3 length equals 15 residues. The V segment lost 3 bases and the J segment 7 bases; nucleotides outside the gene matches: 6. Germline assignment: CDR1 KGHSH and CDR2 LQKENI.

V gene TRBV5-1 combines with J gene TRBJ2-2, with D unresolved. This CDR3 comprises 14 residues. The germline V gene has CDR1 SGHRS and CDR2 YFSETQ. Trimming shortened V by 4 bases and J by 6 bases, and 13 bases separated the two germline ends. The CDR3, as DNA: TGCGCCAGCAGCATACCTAGTTCGTCCGGGGAGCTGTTTTTT. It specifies CASSIPSSSGELFF.

This chain's CDR3 is CASSLQPGLAGSEQYF. The CDR3 DNA reads as TGCGCCAGCAGCTTGCAACCGGGACTAGCGGGTAGCGAGCAGTACTTC. The chain has TRBV5-1 and TRBJ2-7; 12 bases match TRBD2. The ends lost 1 base at V and 6 bases at J; junction bases unmatched: 8. This CDR3 comprises 16 residues. The V gene's germline CDR1 is SGHRS and CDR2 YFSETQ.